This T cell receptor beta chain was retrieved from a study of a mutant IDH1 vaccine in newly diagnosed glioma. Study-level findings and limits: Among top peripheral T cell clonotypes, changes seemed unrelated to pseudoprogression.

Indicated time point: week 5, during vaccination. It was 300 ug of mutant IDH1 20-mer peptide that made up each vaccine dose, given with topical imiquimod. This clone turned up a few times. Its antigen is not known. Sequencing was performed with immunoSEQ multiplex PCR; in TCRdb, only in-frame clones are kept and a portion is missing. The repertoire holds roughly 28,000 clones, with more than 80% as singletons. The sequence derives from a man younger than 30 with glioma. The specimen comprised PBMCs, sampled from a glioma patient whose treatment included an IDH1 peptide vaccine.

The CDR3 here is CATSSWGTGSEKLFF. The DNA for the CDR3 is TGTGCCACCAGCAGTTGGGGGACAGGGAGTGAAAAACTGTTTTTT. The chain combines TRBV15 with TRBJ1-4, with TRBD1 matching over 9 bases. Germline V gene data show CDR1 as LNHNV and CDR2 as YYDKDF (reference sequence). The V and J ends lost 3 bases and 7 bases, in that order; junction bases with no gene match: 6. This CDR3 is 15 amino acids long.